The 30 T cell receptor beta chains below all came from one sample that was sequenced in a study of blood T cell repertoires in COVID-19 (dated by TCRdb to about 2020). Preparation of the library involved the immunoSEQ multiplex PCR assay. TCRdb obtained this table from immuneACCESS and retained in-frame rearrangements with V and J assigned. These tables miss some clones; where compared with another copy, unresolved V genes account for less than half of the shortfall, and the remainder is unexplained. The sample table contains around 280,000 clones; only one count was recorded for roughly 90% of them. The top ten clonotypes cover about 10% of the sample. The sample was peripheral blood. The source is a woman under 40 with COVID-19, enrolled during active disease.

This chain connects TRBV11-2 to TRBJ2-5; D perhaps matches TRBD2 (6 bases). The germline V gene has CDR1 SGHAT and CDR2 FQNNGV. The CDR3 contains 13 residues. V lost 5 bases, J lost 4 bases, and 11 bases lay in between. CDR3 nucleotide sequence: TGTGCCAGCAGCGCAACTAGCTTAGAGACCCAGTACTTC. This encodes CASSATSLETQYF.

This chain links TRBV11-2 with TRBJ1-1; TRBD1 matches 7 bases. The CDR3 is 15 residues long. After removal of 1 base from V and 5 bases from J, the junction contained 7 bases not matched to a gene. Germline CDR1 SGHAT, CDR2 FQNNGV. The CDR3 DNA follows: TGTGCCAGCAGCTTAGGGATAGGGGGCTCAACTGAAGCTTTCTTT. Its protein is CASSLGIGGSTEAFF.

This chain connects TRBV5-1 to TRBJ2-7; TRBD2 agrees at 8 bases. J lost 5 bases, V lost 4 bases, and 11 bases had no gene match. Germline loops: CDR1 SGHRS, CDR2 YFSETQ. The CDR3 is made up of 15 amino acids. As DNA, the CDR3 is TGCGCCAGCAGCCGCGGGACTAGACCCGGAAACGAGCAGTACTTC. As protein: CASSRGTRPGNEQYF. Together with reference TRBV5-1 and TRBJ2-7, the CDR3 gives the full variable domain: KAGVTQTPRYLIKTRGQQVTLSCSPISGHRSVSWYQQTPGQGLQFLFEYFSETQRNKGNFPGRFSGRQFSNSRSEMNVSTLELGDSALYLCASSRGTRPGNEQYFGPGTRLTVT.

The CDR3 coding sequence is TGTGCCAGTAGTACAGTCTTCAGCGGTACCTACGAGCAGTACTTC. Its translation: CASSTVFSGTYEQYF. V and J are TRBV19 and TRBJ2-7, with D possibly being TRBD2 (5 bases). Germline-derived CDR1 and CDR2 are LNHDA and SQIVND (reference sequence). Trimming stripped 4 bases from V and 2 bases from J, with 15 bases between. The CDR3 extends over 15 amino acids.

This chain uses TRBV3-1 (or the pseudogene TRBV3-2) with TRBJ1-5, with a possible D match to TRBD1 (6 bases). Trimming cost V 8 bases and J 8 bases, with 16 bases left between them. Looked up from germline, CDR1 is LGHDT and CDR2 is YNNKEL (reference sequence). The CDR3 totals 13 residues. The CDR3 DNA follows: TGTGCCAGCGGATCTGACAGGTTGGAGCCCCAGCATTTT. As protein: CASGSDRLEPQHF.

With respect to this clone: Other DNA sequences in this specimen translate into the identical CDR3. The chain uses TRBV5-1 and TRBJ2-5; the D gene is possibly TRBD1 (6 bases). The CDR3 is 14 amino acids. The germline V gene has CDR1 SGHRS and CDR2 YFSETQ. V lost 2 bases, J lost 5 bases, and 13 bases lay in between. CDR3 sequence: CASSLGQLRETQYF. Here the CDR3 DNA reads TGCGCCAGCAGCTTAGGACAGCTTAGGGAGACCCAGTACTTC. Using reference TRBV5-1 and TRBJ2-5 for the parts outside the CDR3, the full variable domain is KAGVTQTPRYLIKTRGQQVTLSCSPISGHRSVSWYQQTPGQGLQFLFEYFSETQRNKGNFPGRFSGRQFSNSRSEMNVSTLELGDSALYLCASSLGQLRETQYFGPGTRLLVL.

This chain joins TRBV5-5 and TRBJ2-3; 9 bases match TRBD2. Germline V gene sequence: CDR1 SGHKS, CDR2 YYEKEE (reference sequence). The CDR3 is 16 amino acids. V trimming: 2 bases; J trimming: 0 bases; junction bases outside the gene matches: 4. The CDR3 spells CASSLGLAYSTDTQYF. CDR3 sequence (DNA): TGTGCCAGCAGCTTAGGACTAGCGTATAGCACAGATACGCAGTATTTT.

The rearrangement joins TRBV7-8 to TRBJ2-7; TRBD2 matches at 7 bases. This CDR3 comprises 14 residues. The V and J ends lost 1 base and 3 bases, in that order; junction bases with no gene match: 3. The V gene's germline CDR1 is SGHVS and CDR2 FQNEAQ. The CDR3 DNA sequence: TGTGCCAGCAGCTTAGTGGGGGGGAGCTACGAGCAGTACTTC. The encoded protein is CASSLVGGSYEQYF.

V is TRBV5-4 and J is TRBJ1-1; D remains ambiguous. This CDR3 region has 14 residues. V lost 2 bases to trimming and J lost 1 base, with 9 bases between them. Germline V gene lookup returns CDR1 SGHNT and CDR2 YYREEE (reference sequence). CDR3 region: CASSLDTTNTEAFF. CDR3 DNA: TGTGCCAGCAGCTTAGACACCACGAACACTGAAGCTTTCTTT.

The chain recombines TRBV27 with TRBJ2-7; D perhaps matches TRBD1 (6 bases). Germline V CDR1 and CDR2: MNHEY, SMNVEV (reference sequence). Between the trimmed V and J ends, which lost 4 bases and 3 bases, there was a span of 13 bases. The CDR3 is 14 amino acids. The DNA for the CDR3 is TGTGCCAGCAGTTCGGGTGGGGACATCTACGAGCAGTACTTC. The encoded protein is CASSSGGDIYEQYF.

This rearrangement joins TRBV7-9 to TRBJ1-2, with D possibly being TRBD1 (6 bases). V gave up 5 bases and J gave up 8 bases, with 12 bases separating them. The CDR3 consists of 12 residues. Germline V gene sequence: CDR1 SEHNR, CDR2 FQNEAQ (reference sequence). Written as DNA, the CDR3 is TGTGCCAGCAGCATGGGGGCTCCCGGCTACACCTTC. Residues: CASSMGAPGYTF.

The rearrangement links TRBV21-1 to TRBJ1-1. TRBV21-1 is described as a pseudogene. The CDR3 runs to 14 residues. For the CDR3, the DNA is TGTGCCAGCAGCAAAGCGTGTAGGAACACTGAAGCTTTCTTT. This codes for CASSKACRNTEAFF.

The rearrangement links TRBV12-3 or TRBV12-4 to TRBJ1-6; 8 bases map to TRBD1. The CDR3 spans 13 residues. V was pared by 5 bases and J by 14 bases, with 8 bases of the junction left unmatched. For the CDR3, the DNA is TGTGCCAGCAGTCTTACAGGGGGAGGATCCCTCCACTTT. It translates to CASSLTGGGSLHF.

This clone has just one count. The chain joins TRBV6-1 to TRBJ1-6; D not certain. V lost 0 bases and J lost 0, with 12 bases in between. The CDR3 sequence is 18 residues long. CDR1 and CDR2 from the germline V gene are MNHNS and SASEGT. This CDR3 reads CASSEANQASSYNSPLHF. In DNA, the CDR3 is TGTGCCAGCAGTGAAGCGAACCAGGCAAGCTCCTATAATTCACCCCTCCACTTT.

The sample holds a few counts of this clone. The rearrangement joins TRBV20-1 to TRBJ2-7, with a weak D call TRBD1 (5 bases). The length of the CDR3 is 12 residues. Per the germline V gene, CDR1 is DFQATT and CDR2 is SNEGSKA (reference sequence). The ends were cut back, 3 bases at V and 4 bases at J, with 10 bases in the middle. DNA for the CDR3: TGCAGTGCTAGTGACAGAAAATACGAGCAGTACTTC. Its protein is CSASDRKYEQYF.

This chain links TRBV19 with TRBJ2-7, with TRBD2 as a possible D gene (5 bases). V dropped 5 bases and J dropped 3 bases, with 8 bases sitting between them. CDR3 length: 12 amino acids. Germline assignment: CDR1 LNHDA and CDR2 SQIVND (reference sequence). As DNA, the CDR3 is TGTGCCAGTAGTTCGGGGATCTACGAGCAGTACTTC. This codes for CASSSGIYEQYF.

The rearrangement uses TRBV7-8 and TRBJ1-5; D may be TRBD1 (5 bases). The CDR3 totals 19 residues. V shed 1 base and J shed 3 bases, with 22 bases lying between them. The germline CDR1 and CDR2 sequences are SGHVS and FQNEAQ. The CDR3 loop reads CASSLVGGEGLSLNQPQHF. The CDR3 DNA follows: TGTGCCAGCAGCTTAGTCGGGGGTGAGGGACTGTCGCTCAATCAGCCCCAGCATTTT.

The gene calls are TRBV29-1 and TRBJ1-5; 9 bases line up with TRBD1. The CDR3 extends over 14 amino acids. The V gene end was trimmed by 4 bases and the J gene end by 2 bases; junction bases not matched to a gene: 3. Germline values: CDR1 SQVTM, CDR2 ANQGSEA. The CDR3 region is CSVVTGGRNQPQHF. The DNA of the CDR3 is TGCAGCGTTGTGACAGGGGGTCGCAATCAGCCCCAGCATTTT.

V gene TRBV7-9 combines with J gene TRBJ1-4; D possibly corresponds to TRBD1 (5 bases). The V end was cut by 0 bases, the J end by 2 bases, with 10 bases between. This CDR3 is 16 amino acids long. Looked up from germline, CDR1 is SEHNR and CDR2 is FQNEAQ (reference sequence). The CDR3 is CASSLAQGYTNEKLFF. The CDR3 nucleotides are TGTGCCAGCAGCTTAGCGCAGGGATATACTAATGAAAAACTGTTTTTT.

V is TRBV5-5 and J is TRBJ2-2; TRBD2 might be the D (6 bases). Trimming removed 5 bases at V and 0 bases at J, with 14 bases between. There are 16 residues in the CDR3. The V gene's germline CDR1 is SGHKS and CDR2 YYEKEE (reference sequence). The CDR3 region has the DNA TGTGCCAGCAGGCTCCCGGGACTGGCGAACACCGGGGAGCTGTTTTTT. Amino acid sequence: CASRLPGLANTGELFF.

This chain uses TRBV7-9 with TRBJ1-4, with TRBD1 matching 7 bases. Unmatched junction bases numbered 9, after V lost 5 bases and J lost 6 bases. The CDR3 is made up of 15 amino acids. Germline loops: CDR1 SEHNR, CDR2 FQNEAQ (reference sequence). The CDR3 loop reads CASSIRQGQYEKLFF. As DNA, the CDR3 is TGTGCCAGCAGCATACGACAGGGACAGTATGAAAAACTGTTTTTT.

Worth noting for this clone: The sample holds other DNA sequences that translate to the same CDR3. The V gene is TRBV12-3 or TRBV12-4, the J gene TRBJ2-5, with D uncertain. The CDR3 runs to 11 residues. V lost 4 bases to trimming and J lost 2 bases, with 2 bases between them. CDR3 bases: TGTGCCAGCAGTTCACAAGAGACCCAGTACTTC. It specifies CASSSQETQYF.

The chain recombines TRBV7-9 with TRBJ2-1; tentatively, D is TRBD2 (6 bases). This CDR3 has 15 residues. Germline loops: CDR1 SEHNR, CDR2 FQNEAQ (reference sequence). The V end lost 5 bases, the J end lost 6 bases, and 17 bases lay between the germline ends. The CDR3 DNA reads as TGTGCCAGCAGCAACGGGAGAAGGGACCCCAATGAGCAGTTCTTC. Its protein is CASSNGRRDPNEQFF.

DNA of the CDR3: TGTGCCAGCAGCCTTAGCGGGTCCTCCTACGAGCAGTACTTC. Translated: CASSLSGSSYEQYF. The chain recombines TRBV6-5 with TRBJ2-7; 7 bases are a match to TRBD2. CDR1 and CDR2 (germline): MNHEY, SVGAGI. The CDR3 spans 14 residues. Unmatched junction bases numbered 5, after V lost 6 bases and J lost 0 bases.

The chain uses TRBV5-6 and TRBJ2-3; 9 bases are a match to TRBD2. Germline V gene sequence: CDR1 SGHDT, CDR2 YYEEEE. The ends lost 4 bases at V and 7 bases at J; junction bases unmatched: 10. The CDR3 runs to 15 residues. The DNA of the CDR3 is TGTGCCAGCAGCCTCGGTAGCGGGAGCGTGAATACGCAGTATTTT. As protein: CASSLGSGSVNTQYF. The variable domain in full, with the rest retrieved from reference TRBV5-6 and TRBJ2-3, is DAGVTQSPTHLIKTRGQQVTLRCSPKSGHDTVSWYQQALGQGPQFIFQYYEEEERQRGNFPDRFSGHQFPNYSSELNVNALLLGDSALYLCASSLGSGSVNTQYFGPGTRLTVL.

This rearrangement joins TRBV27 to TRBJ2-7; no reliable D call. Germline assignment: CDR1 MNHEY and CDR2 SMNVEV (reference sequence). Deletions cut 0 bases from V and 4 bases from J, with 7 bases between. The CDR3 runs to 13 residues. The CDR3 DNA reads TGTGCCAGCAGTTTATCGAAGAGGTACGAGCAGTACTTC. This encodes CASSLSKRYEQYF.

The DNA for the CDR3 is TGTGCCAGCAGCTCCGGACTAGCGGGTTACAATGAGCAGTTCTTC. It codes for CASSSGLAGYNEQFF. The gene calls are TRBV5-6 and TRBJ2-1; 11 nucleotides line up with TRBD2. Per the germline V gene, CDR1 is SGHDT and CDR2 is YYEEEE. V dropped 3 bases and J dropped 4; count of bases not matched to a gene: 3. The CDR3 runs 15 residues.

The chain uses TRBV20-1 and TRBJ2-1, with 13 bases matching TRBD2. The CDR3 is 14 amino acids. With 3 bases clipped from V and 9 bases from J, the junction kept 5 bases outside the gene matches. Per the germline V gene, CDR1 is DFQATT and CDR2 is SNEGSKA (reference sequence). The CDR3 is CSASTSGRVGEQFF. In DNA, the CDR3 is TGCAGTGCTAGTACTAGCGGGAGGGTTGGTGAGCAGTTCTTC.

This chain connects TRBV7-3 to TRBJ2-1; 9 bases map to TRBD2. J gave up 3 bases and V 3 bases, and 3 bases lay outside the gene matches. CDR3 length: 15 residues. Germline values: CDR1 SGHTA, CDR2 FQGTGA. The CDR3 region has the DNA TGTGCCAGCAGCTTCCTAGCGGGATTCTACAATGAGCAGTTCTTC. Translation: CASSFLAGFYNEQFF. The whole variable domain, filled in from reference TRBV7-3 and TRBJ2-1, reads GAGVSQTPSNKVTEKGKYVELRCDPISGHTALYWYRQSLGQGPEFLIYFQGTGAADDSGLPNDRFFAVRPEGSVSTLKIQRTERGDSAVYLCASSFLAGFYNEQFFGPGTRLTVL.

This clone has more than one count but fewer than ten. V is TRBV11-2 and J is TRBJ1-1; D not resolved. CDR1 and CDR2 (germline): SGHAT, FQNNGV. Trimming cost V 5 bases and J 5 bases, with 15 bases left between them. This CDR3 contains 14 residues. The chain's CDR3 is CASSLREGKTEAFF. CDR3 bases: TGTGCCAGCAGCCTCCGAGAGGGAAAGACTGAAGCTTTCTTT.